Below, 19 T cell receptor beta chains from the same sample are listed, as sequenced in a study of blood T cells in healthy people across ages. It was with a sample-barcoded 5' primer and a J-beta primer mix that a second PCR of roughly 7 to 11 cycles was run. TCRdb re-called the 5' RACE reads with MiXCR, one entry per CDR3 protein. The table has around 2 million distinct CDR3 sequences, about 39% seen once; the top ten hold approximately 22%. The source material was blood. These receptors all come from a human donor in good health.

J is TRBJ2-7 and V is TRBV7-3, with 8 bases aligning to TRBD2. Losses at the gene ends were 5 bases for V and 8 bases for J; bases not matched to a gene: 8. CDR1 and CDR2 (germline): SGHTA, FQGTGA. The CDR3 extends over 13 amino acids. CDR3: CASSPAGGLKQYF. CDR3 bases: TGTGCCAGCAGCCCTGCGGGGGGCTTGAAGCAGTACTTC.

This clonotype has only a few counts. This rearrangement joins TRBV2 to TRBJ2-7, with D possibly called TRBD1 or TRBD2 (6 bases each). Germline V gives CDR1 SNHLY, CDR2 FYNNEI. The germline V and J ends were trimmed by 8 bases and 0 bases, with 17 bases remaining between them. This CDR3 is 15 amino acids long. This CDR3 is CASGGGLVSSYEQYF. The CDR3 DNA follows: TGTGCCAGCGGAGGGGGACTTGTGAGCTCCTACGAGCAGTACTTC.

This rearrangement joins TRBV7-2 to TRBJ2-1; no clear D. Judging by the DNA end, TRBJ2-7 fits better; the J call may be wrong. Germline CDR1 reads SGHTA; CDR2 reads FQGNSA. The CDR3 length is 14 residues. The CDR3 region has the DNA TGTGCCAGCAGCTTATCGGCGGTTTACAATGAGCAGTACTTC. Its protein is CASSLSAVYNEQYF.

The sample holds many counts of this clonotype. CDR3 nucleotides: TGCAGCCCGGCGTATGCACCTTACAATGAGCAGTTCTTC. It yields the protein CSPAYAPYNEQFF. The chain uses TRBV29-1 and TRBJ2-1; the D is unclear. The CDR3 runs 13 residues. Trimming took off 8 bases at V and 4 bases at J, with 15 bases between the two ends. The germline CDR1 and CDR2 sequences are SQVTM and ANQGSEA.

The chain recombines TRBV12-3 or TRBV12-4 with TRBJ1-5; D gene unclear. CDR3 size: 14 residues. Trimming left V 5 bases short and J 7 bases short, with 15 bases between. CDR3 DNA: TGTGCCAGCAGTGCCCGACCGAATTGGCAGCCCCAGCATTTT. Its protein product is CASSARPNWQPQHF.

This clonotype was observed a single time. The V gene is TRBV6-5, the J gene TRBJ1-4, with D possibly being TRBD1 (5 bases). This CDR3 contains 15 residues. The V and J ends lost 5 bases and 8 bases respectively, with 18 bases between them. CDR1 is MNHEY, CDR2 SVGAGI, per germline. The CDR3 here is CASSQGDRRNEKLFF. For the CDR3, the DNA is TGTGCCAGCAGTCAAGGGGACCGACGAAACGAAAAACTGTTTTTT.

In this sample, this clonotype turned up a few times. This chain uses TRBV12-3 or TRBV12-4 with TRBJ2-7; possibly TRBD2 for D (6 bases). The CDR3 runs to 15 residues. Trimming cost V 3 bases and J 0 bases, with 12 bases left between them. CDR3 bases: TGTGCCAGCAGTTTTGCGGGGTCGAGCTCCTACGAGCAGTACTTC. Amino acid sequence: CASSFAGSSSYEQYF.

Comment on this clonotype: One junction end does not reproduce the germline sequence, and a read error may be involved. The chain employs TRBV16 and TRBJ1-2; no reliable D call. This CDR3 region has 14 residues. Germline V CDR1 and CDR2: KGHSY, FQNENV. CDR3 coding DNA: TGTACCAGCAGCACGGCAGCCCGAAGAGTTGGCTACACCTTC. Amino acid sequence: CTSSTAARRVGYTF.

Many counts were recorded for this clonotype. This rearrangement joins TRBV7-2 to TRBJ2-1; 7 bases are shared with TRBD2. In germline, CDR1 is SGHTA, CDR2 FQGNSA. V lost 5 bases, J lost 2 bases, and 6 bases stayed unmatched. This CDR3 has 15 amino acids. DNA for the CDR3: TGTGCCAGCAGCCTCGGACTAGGCCCCTACAATGAGCAGTTCTTC. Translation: CASSLGLGPYNEQFF.

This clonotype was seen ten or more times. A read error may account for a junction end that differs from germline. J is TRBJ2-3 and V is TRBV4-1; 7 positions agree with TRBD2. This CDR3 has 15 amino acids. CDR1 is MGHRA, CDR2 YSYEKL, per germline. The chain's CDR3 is CASSQIAGGTDTQYF. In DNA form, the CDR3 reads TGTGCCAGCAGCCAAATCGCGGGGGGCACAGATACGCAGTATTTT.

CDR3 sequence: CAIGRGETQYF. CDR3 bases: TGTGCCATCGGGAGAGGAGAGACCCAGTACTTC. The chain is built from TRBV6-5 and TRBJ2-5, with a tentative D call TRBD2 (6 bases). V lost 10 bases to trimming and J lost 4 bases, with 10 bases between them. The CDR3 is 11 residues long. The V gene's germline CDR1 is MNHEY and CDR2 SVGAGI.

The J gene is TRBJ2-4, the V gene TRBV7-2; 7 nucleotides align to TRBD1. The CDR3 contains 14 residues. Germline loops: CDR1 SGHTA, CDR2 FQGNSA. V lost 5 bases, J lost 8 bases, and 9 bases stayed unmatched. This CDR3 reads CASSNRQGRDIQYF. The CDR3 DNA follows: TGTGCCAGCAGCAACAGACAGGGTCGGGACATTCAGTACTTC.

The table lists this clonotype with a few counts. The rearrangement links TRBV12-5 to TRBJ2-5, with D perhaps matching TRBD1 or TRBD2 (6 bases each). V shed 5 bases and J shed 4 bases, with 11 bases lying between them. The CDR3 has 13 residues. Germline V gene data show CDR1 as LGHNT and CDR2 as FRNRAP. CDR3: CASGQQGGETQYF. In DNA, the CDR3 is TGTGCTAGTGGTCAACAGGGAGGAGAGACCCAGTACTTC.

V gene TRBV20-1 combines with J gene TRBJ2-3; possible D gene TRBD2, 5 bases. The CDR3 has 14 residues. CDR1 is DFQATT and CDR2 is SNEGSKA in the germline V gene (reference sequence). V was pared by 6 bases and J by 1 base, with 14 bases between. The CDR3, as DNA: TGCAGTGCCCGAAGGATTAGCGGCACAGATACGCAGTATTTT. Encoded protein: CSARRISGTDTQYF.

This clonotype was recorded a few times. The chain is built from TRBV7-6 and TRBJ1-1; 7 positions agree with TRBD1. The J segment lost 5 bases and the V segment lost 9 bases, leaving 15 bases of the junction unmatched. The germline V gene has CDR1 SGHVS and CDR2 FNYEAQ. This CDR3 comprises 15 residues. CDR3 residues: CARRDSPIQRTEAFF. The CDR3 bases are TGTGCCAGGAGGGACAGCCCGATTCAAAGGACTGAAGCTTTCTTT.

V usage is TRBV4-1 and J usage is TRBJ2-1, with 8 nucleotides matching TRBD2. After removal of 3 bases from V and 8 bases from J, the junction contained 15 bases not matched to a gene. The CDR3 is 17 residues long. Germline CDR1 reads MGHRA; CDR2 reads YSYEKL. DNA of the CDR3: TGCGCCAGCAGCCAGAGCCCCTCCGGGGGGGCCGGGTATGAGCAGTTCTTC. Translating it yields CASSQSPSGGAGYEQFF.

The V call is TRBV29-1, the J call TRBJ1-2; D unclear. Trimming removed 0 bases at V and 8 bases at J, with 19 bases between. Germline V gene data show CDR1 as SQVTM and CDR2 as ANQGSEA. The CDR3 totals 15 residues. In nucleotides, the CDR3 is TGCAGCGTTGAAGATCCACCCGGGGAAGGTTTGGGCTACACCTTC. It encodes CSVEDPPGEGLGYTF.

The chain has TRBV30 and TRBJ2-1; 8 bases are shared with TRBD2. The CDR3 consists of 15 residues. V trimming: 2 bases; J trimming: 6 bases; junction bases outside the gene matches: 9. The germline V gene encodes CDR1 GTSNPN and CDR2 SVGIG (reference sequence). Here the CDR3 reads CAWSPGGAGSNEQFF. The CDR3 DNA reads TGTGCCTGGAGTCCCGGGGGGGCCGGGTCCAATGAGCAGTTCTTC. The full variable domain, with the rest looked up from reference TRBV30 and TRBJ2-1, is SQTIHQWPATLVQPVGSPLSLECTVEGTSNPNLYWYRQAAGRGLQLLFYSVGIGQISSEVPQNLSASRPQDRQFILSSKKLLLSDSGFYLCAWSPGGAGSNEQFFGPGTRLTVL.

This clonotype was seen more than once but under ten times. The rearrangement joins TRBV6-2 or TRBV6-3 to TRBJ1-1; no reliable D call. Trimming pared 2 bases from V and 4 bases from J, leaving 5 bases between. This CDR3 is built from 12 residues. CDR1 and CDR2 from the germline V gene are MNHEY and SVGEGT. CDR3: CASSYGVTEAFF. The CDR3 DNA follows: TGTGCCAGCAGTTACGGGGTCACTGAAGCTTTCTTT.